This is a list of T cell receptor beta chains from one sample in a study of cytomegalovirus exposure and HLA in healthy donors. The method was immunoSEQ multiplex PCR; TCRdb's version includes in-frame clones alone and lacks a portion of them. The table shows some 220,000 clones, with 78% occurring only once. The specimen sequenced was PBMCs. The receptors stem from a boy between 5 and 17 years old in good health and CMV-seronegative. Both conserved end residues are part of each CDR3. The order of the fields is clone size, J gene, V gene, D gene, CDR3 DNA, CDR3 protein. A D gene is named only where the DNA matches it firmly. Clone size is not always given. Where it is, it says once, few, many or a class for expanded clones.

>NA|TRBJ2-7|TRBV11-3|NA
TGTGCCAGCACCGCCGGTAGCTCCTACGAGCAGTACTTC
CASTAGSSYEQYF
>NA|TRBJ2-6|TRBV28|TRBD1
TGTGCCAGCAGCATACCGGGACAGGGAGGCTCTGGGGCCAACGTCCTGACTTTC
CASSIPGQGGSGANVLTF
>NA|TRBJ2-7|TRBV4-1|TRBD2
TGCGCCAGCAGCCGCGCCGGACTAGCGGGAGGCTCCCTCTCCTACGAGCAGTACTTC
CASSRAGLAGGSLSYEQYF
>NA|TRBJ1-3|TRBV6-6|NA
TGTGCCAGCAGTTACTTGGCAGTAAACACCATATATTTT
CASSYLAVNTIYF
>NA|TRBJ1-2|TRBV29-1|NA
TGCAGCGTAAGGGACACAGACTATGGCTACACCTTC
CSVRDTDYGYTF
>few|TRBJ1-1|TRBV29-1|NA
TGCAGCCTTCGGACAGACATGAACACTGAAGCTTTCTTT
CSLRTDMNTEAFF
>NA|TRBJ2-3|TRBV5-5|NA
TGTGCCAGCAGCTTCTTGCCAGTAGATACGCAGTATTTT
CASSFLPVDTQYF
>few|TRBJ1-1|TRBV5-1|TRBD1
TGCGCCAGCAGCTTGAGTCCTCGGATGACAGGGCGAGACACTGAAGCTTTCTTT
CASSLSPRMTGRDTEAFF
>NA|TRBJ2-1|TRBV6-1|NA
TGTGCCAGCAGTGAATTAGGTAGGCGGTATGAGCAGTTCTTC
CASSELGRRYEQFF
>NA|TRBJ2-2|TRBV5-1|TRBD1
TGCGCCAGCAGAATCGACCCTGACAGGGTTGGGGAGCTGTTTTTT
CASRIDPDRVGELFF
>NA|TRBJ1-5|TRBV6-6|TRBD1
TGTGCCAGCAGGACCAGGGACAGGGGCAATGGGGAGCCCCAGCATTTT
CASRTRDRGNGEPQHF
>NA|TRBJ2-3|TRBV6-1|NA
TGTGCCGTTCGATGGGGGGTGGGTACGCAGTATTTT
CAVRWGVGTQYF
>NA|TRBJ2-3|TRBV11-3|TRBD2
TGTGCCAGCAGCTTATCGAGCGGGGGAAGAACAGATACGCAGTATTTT
CASSLSSGGRTDTQYF
>few|TRBJ2-1|TRBV2|NA
TGTGCCAGCGGGTCGAGGGGGGGCTCCTACAATGAGCAGTTCTTC
CASGSRGGSYNEQFF
>NA|TRBJ1-1|TRBV6-1|NA
TGTGCCAGCAGTGAGGGGGGAATGAACACTGAAGCTTTCTTT
CASSEGGMNTEAFF
>NA|TRBJ1-2|TRBV7-2|NA
TGTGCCAGCAGCCCTGACGGGGAGTTATATGGCTACACCTTC
CASSPDGELYGYTF
>once|TRBJ1-1|TRBV6-6|NA
TGTGCCAGCAGTGAGACAGAGTCCACTGAAGCTTTCTTT
CASSETESTEAFF
>NA|TRBJ2-7|TRBV15|TRBD2
TGTGCCACCAGCGCCCGACCGGGACTAGTCGAGCAGTACTTC
CATSARPGLVEQYF
>NA|TRBJ2-1|TRBV4-2|NA
TGTGCCAGCAGCCAAGTTTTAGAGGATGAGCAGTTCTTC
CASSQVLEDEQFF
>NA|TRBJ2-2|TRBV9|TRBD2
TGTGCCAGCAGCGTCCGGACTAGCGTGGGCACCGGGGAGCTGTTTTTT
CASSVRTSVGTGELFF
>once|TRBJ1-3|TRBV7-9|NA
TGTGCCAGCAGCTTAGTAGGAGTGAACCGAAACACCATATATTTT
CASSLVGVNRNTIYF
>NA|TRBJ2-7|TRBV10-3|NA
TGTGCCATCAGAAAACAGGGTCTCAACGAGCAGTACTTC
CAIRKQGLNEQYF
>NA|TRBJ2-7|TRBV5-1|TRBD1
TGCGCCAGCAGCGACGGGACAGGGAGCTACGAGCAGTACTTC
CASSDGTGSYEQYF
>NA|TRBJ1-2|TRBV2|NA
TGTGCCAGCAGTGCTGGGATGGAGGATGGCTACACCTTC
CASSAGMEDGYTF
>NA|TRBJ2-5|TRBV14|NA
TGTGCCAGCAGCCAAGCGGGGTGGGAGACCCAGTACTTC
CASSQAGWETQYF
>once|TRBJ1-2|TRBV2|NA
TGTGCCAGCAGTTTACTCCGACAGGCTAACTATGGCTACACCTTC
CASSLLRQANYGYTF
>NA|TRBJ2-1|TRBV6-4|TRBD2
TGTGCCAGCACCCAACGGGGGGGCAGTGGGAATGAGCAGTTCTTC
CASTQRGGSGNEQFF
>NA|TRBJ1-6|TRBV7-6|NA
TGTGCCAGCAGCTTAGCGGGGGCCTTAGATTCACCCCTCCACTTT
CASSLAGALDSPLHF
>NA|TRBJ2-7|TRBV5-4|TRBD1
TGTGCCAGCAGCTTCGGACAGGGAGCCCACTACGAGCAGTACTTC
CASSFGQGAHYEQYF
>NA|TRBJ2-7|TRBV13|TRBD2
TGTGCCAGCAGCTTAGACGGGGGGGCCTCACCGCAGTACTTC
CASSLDGGASPQYF
>NA|TRBJ2-3|TRBV20-1|NA
TGCAGTGCCATAGTCACAGATACGCAGTATTTT
CSAIVTDTQYF
>once|TRBJ1-2|TRBV2|NA
TGTGCCAACGGCGGTCCGTATGGCTACACCTTC
CANGGPYGYTF
>few|TRBJ1-1|TRBV7-9|NA
TGTGCCAGCAGCTTAGATCGGCAGGGGAAAGGTCAGGAGAACACTGAAGCTTTCTTT
CASSLDRQGKGQENTEAFF
>NA|TRBJ1-2|TRBV6-5|NA
TGTGCCAGCAGTTACTCGACTTTGGGTGGCTACACCTTC
CASSYSTLGGYTF
>NA|TRBJ2-7|TRBV11-2|TRBD2
TGTGCCAGCAGCTTAGCTTCTAGCGGGAGCCCCTACGAGCAGTACTTC
CASSLASSGSPYEQYF
>NA|TRBJ2-3|TRBV5-4|TRBD2
TGTGCCAGCAGCACTGGGGGGGCTAGCGGGGGGTCCACAGATACGCAGTATTTT
CASSTGGASGGSTDTQYF
>NA|TRBJ2-2|TRBV6-1|TRBD1
TGTGCCAGCAGTGGCGCAGGGGGCCGGACCGGGGAGCTGTTTTTT
CASSGAGGRTGELFF
>NA|TRBJ2-7|TRBV9|TRBD1
TGTGCCAGCAGCGTAACGGGACAGCCAACCTACGAGCAGTACTTC
CASSVTGQPTYEQYF
>NA|TRBJ2-7|TRBV19|NA
TGTGCCAGTAGTATTGAACAGGGACACTACGAGCAGTACTTC
CASSIEQGHYEQYF
>NA|TRBJ1-3|TRBV7-8|NA
TGTGCCAGCAGCTTTCGGGTCTCTGGAAACACCATATATTTT
CASSFRVSGNTIYF
>NA|TRBJ2-1|TRBV4-2|TRBD2
TGTGCCAGCAGCCAAAATCGCGTATCTAGCGGGATAGATGAGCAGTTCTTC
CASSQNRVSSGIDEQFF
>few|TRBJ2-1|TRBV19|NA
TGTGCCAGTAGTATGTCTCACAGCTCCTACAATGAGCAGTTCTTC
CASSMSHSSYNEQFF
>NA|TRBJ2-3|TRBV5-1|NA
TGCGCCAGCAGCTTGGCCGCGACTATACGAGATACGCAGTATTTT
CASSLAATIRDTQYF
>NA|TRBJ1-1|TRBV30|NA
TGTGCCTGGAGTCGCACTGAAGCTTTCTTT
CAWSRTEAFF
>NA|TRBJ1-1|TRBV29-1|NA
TGCAGCGTTGAAGACGGAGACACTGAAGCTTTCTTT
CSVEDGDTEAFF
>NA|TRBJ1-1|TRBV5-1|NA
TGCGCCAGCAGCTTGGGGCCGTTGAACACTGAAGCTTTCTTT
CASSLGPLNTEAFF
>NA|TRBJ2-3|TRBV7-8|NA
TGTGCCAGCAGCGCTAGAGGGGACACTAGCACAGATACGCAGTATTTT
CASSARGDTSTDTQYF
>NA|TRBJ2-2|TRBV5-1|NA
TGCGCCAGCAGCAACAAGGGGCCGGCGAACACCGGGGAGCTGTTTTTT
CASSNKGPANTGELFF
>NA|TRBJ1-2|TRBV6-1|NA
TGTGCCAGCAATGCGGGCAATCTTGCCTATGGCTACACCTTC
CASNAGNLAYGYTF
>NA|TRBJ2-5|TRBV5-1|NA
TGCGCCAGCAGCCCGGGGAGGGAGACCCAGTACTTC
CASSPGRETQYF
>NA|TRBJ2-7|TRBV27|TRBD1
TGTGCCAGCAGTTTATCCCCCGGGACAGGGACCTACGAGCAGTACTTC
CASSLSPGTGTYEQYF
>few|TRBJ1-1|TRBV4-1|TRBD1
TGCGCCAGCAGCCGCGACAGGGTGGACACTGAAGCTTTCTTT
CASSRDRVDTEAFF
>once|TRBJ1-5|TRBV19|NA
TGTGCCAGTAGTATGGGTAGGGGCTCCAATCAGCCCCAGCATTTT
CASSMGRGSNQPQHF
>NA|TRBJ2-1|TRBV19|TRBD2
TGTGCCAGTAGTATTATGGGGGGAGGGCCGATCAATGAGCAGTTCTTC
CASSIMGGGPINEQFF
>NA|TRBJ1-2|TRBV20-1|NA
TGCAGTGCTAGAACCCGAGGTGGCTACACCTTC
CSARTRGGYTF
>NA|TRBJ1-5|TRBV5-6|NA
TGTGCCAGCAGCTTGGGTGGCACCTATCAGCCCCAGCATTTT
CASSLGGTYQPQHF
>NA|TRBJ2-3|TRBV5-1|NA
TGCGCCAGCAGCTTGGGGGGTAGCGGTAGCACAGATACGCAGTATTTT
CASSLGGSGSTDTQYF
>few|TRBJ2-1|TRBV7-9|NA
TGTGCCAGCAGCCATCCCCCCCAGGCAGGTGAGCAGTTCTTC
CASSHPPQAGEQFF
>NA|TRBJ1-6|TRBV2|TRBD1
TGTGCCAGCAGGGCGAGGACAGGGGTTGGATCACCCCTCCACTTT
CASRARTGVGSPLHF
>NA|TRBJ2-7|TRBV6-1|TRBD1
TGTGCCAGCAGCGCCCGGGACAGGGATTACGAGCAGTACTTC
CASSARDRDYEQYF